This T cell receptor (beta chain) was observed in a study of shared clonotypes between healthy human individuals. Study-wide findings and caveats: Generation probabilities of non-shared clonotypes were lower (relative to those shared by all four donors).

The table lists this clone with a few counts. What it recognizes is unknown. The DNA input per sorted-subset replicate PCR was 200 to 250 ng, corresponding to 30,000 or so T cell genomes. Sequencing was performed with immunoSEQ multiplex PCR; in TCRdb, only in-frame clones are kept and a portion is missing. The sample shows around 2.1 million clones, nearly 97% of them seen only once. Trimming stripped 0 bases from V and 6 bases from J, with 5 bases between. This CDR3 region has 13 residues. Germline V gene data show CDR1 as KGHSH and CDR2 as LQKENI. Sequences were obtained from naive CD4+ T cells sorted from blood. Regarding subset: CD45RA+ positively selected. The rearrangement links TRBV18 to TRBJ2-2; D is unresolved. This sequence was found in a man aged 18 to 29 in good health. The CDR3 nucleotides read TGTGCCAGCTCACCACCCCTCTCCGGGGAGCTGTTTTTT. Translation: CASSPPLSGELFF.